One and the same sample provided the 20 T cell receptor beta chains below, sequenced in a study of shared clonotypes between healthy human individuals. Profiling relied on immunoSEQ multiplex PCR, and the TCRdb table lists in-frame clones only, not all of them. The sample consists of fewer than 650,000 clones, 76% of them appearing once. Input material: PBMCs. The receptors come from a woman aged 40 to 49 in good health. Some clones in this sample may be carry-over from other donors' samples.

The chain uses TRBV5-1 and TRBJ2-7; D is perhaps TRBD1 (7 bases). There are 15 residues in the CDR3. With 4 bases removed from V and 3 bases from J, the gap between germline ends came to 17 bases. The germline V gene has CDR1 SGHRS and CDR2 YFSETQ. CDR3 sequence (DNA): TGCGCCAGCAGCCCCGGAGGGACAGATCACTACGAGCAGTACTTC. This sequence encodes CASSPGGTDHYEQYF.

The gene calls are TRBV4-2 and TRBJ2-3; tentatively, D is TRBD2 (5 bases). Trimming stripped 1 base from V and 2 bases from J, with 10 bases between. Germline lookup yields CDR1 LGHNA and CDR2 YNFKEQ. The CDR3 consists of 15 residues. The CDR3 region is CASSQGSGTTDTQYF. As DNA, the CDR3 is TGTGCCAGCAGCCAAGGGTCGGGAACCACAGATACGCAGTATTTT.

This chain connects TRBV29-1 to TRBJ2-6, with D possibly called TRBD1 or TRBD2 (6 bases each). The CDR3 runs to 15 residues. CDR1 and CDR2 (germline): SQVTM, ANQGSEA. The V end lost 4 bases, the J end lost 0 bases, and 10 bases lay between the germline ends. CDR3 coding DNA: TGCAGCGTTGGAGGGGGGATCTCTGGGGCCAACGTCCTGACTTTC. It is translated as CSVGGGISGANVLTF.

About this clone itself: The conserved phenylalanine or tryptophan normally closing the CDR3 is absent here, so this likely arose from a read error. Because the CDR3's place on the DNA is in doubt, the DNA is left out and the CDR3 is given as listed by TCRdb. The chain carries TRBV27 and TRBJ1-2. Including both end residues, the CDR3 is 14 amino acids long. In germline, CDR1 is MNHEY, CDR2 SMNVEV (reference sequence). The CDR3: CASSSSTALYGHTS.

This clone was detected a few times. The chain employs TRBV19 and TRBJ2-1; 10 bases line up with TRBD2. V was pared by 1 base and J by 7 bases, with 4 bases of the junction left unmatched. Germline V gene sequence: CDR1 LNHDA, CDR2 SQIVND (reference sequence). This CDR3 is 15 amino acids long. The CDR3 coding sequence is TGTGCCAGTAGTATAGGGGGACTAGCGCGTAATGAGCAGTTCTTC. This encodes CASSIGGLARNEQFF.

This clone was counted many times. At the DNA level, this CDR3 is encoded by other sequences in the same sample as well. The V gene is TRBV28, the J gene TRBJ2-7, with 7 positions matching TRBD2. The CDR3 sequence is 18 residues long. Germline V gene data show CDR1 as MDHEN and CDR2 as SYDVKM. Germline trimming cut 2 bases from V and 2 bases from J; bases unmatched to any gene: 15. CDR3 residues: CASSLSGTFTFNTYEQYF. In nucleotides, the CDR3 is TGTGCCAGCAGTTTAAGCGGGACTTTCACATTTAACACCTACGAGCAGTACTTC. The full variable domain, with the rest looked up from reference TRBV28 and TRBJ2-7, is DVKVTQSSRYLVKRTGEKVFLECVQDMDHENMFWYRQDPGLGLRLIYFSYDVKMKEKGDIPEGYSVSREKKERFSLILESASTNQTSMYLCASSLSGTFTFNTYEQYFGPGTRLTVT.

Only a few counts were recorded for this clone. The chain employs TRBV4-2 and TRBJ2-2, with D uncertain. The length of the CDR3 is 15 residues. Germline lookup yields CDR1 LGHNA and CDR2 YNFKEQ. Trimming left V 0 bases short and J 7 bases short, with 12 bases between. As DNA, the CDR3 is TGTGCCAGCAGCCAAGAAGATTTTGGGGTCGGGGAGCTGTTTTTT. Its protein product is CASSQEDFGVGELFF.

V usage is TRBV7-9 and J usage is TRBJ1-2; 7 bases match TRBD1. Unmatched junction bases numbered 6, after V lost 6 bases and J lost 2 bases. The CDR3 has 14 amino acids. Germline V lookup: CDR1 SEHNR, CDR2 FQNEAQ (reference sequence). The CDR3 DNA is TGTGCCAGCAGGTCGGGACAGACAAACTATGGCTACACCTTC. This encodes CASRSGQTNYGYTF.

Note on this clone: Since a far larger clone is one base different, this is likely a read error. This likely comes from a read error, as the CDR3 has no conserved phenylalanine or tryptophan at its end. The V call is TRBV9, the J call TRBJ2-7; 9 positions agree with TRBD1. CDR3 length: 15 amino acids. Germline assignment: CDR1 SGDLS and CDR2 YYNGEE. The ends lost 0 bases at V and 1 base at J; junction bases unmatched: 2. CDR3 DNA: TGTGCCAGCAGCGTAGAAGGGACAGGGTCCTACGAGCAGTACCTC. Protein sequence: CASSVEGTGSYEQYL.

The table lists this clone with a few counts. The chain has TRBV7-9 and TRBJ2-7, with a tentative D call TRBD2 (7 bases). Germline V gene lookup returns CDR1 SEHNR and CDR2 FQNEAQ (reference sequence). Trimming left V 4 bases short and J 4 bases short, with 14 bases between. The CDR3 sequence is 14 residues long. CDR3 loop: CASSWGAGAYEQYF. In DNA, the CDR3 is TGTGCCAGCAGCTGGGGTGCGGGGGCTTACGAGCAGTACTTC.

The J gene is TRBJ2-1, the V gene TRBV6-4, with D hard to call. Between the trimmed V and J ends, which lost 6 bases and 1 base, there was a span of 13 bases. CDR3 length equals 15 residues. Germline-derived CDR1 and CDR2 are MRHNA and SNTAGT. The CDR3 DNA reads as TGTGCCAGCAGCCTACATGGGGATTCCTACAATGAGCAGTTCTTC. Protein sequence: CASSLHGDSYNEQFF.

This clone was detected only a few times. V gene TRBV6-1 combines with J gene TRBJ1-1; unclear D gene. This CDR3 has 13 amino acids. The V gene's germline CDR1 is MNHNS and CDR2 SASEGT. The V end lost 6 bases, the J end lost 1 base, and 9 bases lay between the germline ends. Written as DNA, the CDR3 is TGTGCCAGCAGGGCAGACGGGAACACTGAAGCTTTCTTT. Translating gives CASRADGNTEAFF.

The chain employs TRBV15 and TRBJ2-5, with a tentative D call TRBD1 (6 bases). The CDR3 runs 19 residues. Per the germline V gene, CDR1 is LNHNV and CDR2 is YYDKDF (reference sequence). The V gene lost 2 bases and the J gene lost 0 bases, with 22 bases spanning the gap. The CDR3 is CATSRRKSQGRQDQETQYF. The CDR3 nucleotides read TGTGCCACCAGCAGAAGAAAGAGCCAGGGGCGACAAGACCAAGAGACCCAGTACTTC.

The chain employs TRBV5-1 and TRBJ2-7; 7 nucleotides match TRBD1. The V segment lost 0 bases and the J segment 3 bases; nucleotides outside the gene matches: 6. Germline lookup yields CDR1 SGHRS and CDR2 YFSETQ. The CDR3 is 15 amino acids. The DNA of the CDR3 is TGCGCCAGCAGCTTGGGGACAGGACGCTACTACGAGCAGTACTTC. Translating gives CASSLGTGRYYEQYF.

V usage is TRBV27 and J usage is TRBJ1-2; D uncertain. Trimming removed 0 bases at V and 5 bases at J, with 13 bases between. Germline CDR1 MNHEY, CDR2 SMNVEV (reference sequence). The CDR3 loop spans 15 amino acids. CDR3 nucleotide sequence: TGTGCCAGCAGTTTATCGCCCAGGCCGCCTTATGGCTACACCTTC. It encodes CASSLSPRPPYGYTF.

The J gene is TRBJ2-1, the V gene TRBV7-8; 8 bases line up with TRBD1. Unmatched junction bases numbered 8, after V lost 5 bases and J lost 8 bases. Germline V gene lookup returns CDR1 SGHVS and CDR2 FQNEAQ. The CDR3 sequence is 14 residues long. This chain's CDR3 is CASSNDRGGDEQFF. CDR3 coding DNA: TGTGCCAGCAGCAACGACAGGGGAGGCGATGAGCAGTTCTTC.

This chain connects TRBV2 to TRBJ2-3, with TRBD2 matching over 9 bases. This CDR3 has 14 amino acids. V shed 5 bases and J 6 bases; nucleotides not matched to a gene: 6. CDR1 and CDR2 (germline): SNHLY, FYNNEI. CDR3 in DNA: TGTGCCAGCAGTCCGGAGCGGGGGGTTGATACGCAGTATTTT. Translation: CASSPERGVDTQYF.

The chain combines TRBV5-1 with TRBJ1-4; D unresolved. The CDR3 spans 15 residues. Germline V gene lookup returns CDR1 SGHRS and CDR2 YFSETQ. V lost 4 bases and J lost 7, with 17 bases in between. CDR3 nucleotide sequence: TGCGCCAGCAGCCCTTCATTGGGCGGCATTGAAAAACTGTTTTTT. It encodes CASSPSLGGIEKLFF.

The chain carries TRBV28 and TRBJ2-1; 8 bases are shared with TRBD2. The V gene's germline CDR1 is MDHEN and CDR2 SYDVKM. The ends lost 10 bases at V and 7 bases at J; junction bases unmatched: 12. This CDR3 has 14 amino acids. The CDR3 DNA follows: TGTGCCACTTTGGAGGGACCGGGGGGGAATGAGCAGTTCTTC. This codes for CATLEGPGGNEQFF.

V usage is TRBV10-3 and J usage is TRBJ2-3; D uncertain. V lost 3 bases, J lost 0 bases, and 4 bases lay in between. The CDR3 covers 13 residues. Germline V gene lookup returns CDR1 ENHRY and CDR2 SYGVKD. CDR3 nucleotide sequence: TGTGCCATCAGTGACACTAGCACAGATACGCAGTATTTT. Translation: CAISDTSTDTQYF.